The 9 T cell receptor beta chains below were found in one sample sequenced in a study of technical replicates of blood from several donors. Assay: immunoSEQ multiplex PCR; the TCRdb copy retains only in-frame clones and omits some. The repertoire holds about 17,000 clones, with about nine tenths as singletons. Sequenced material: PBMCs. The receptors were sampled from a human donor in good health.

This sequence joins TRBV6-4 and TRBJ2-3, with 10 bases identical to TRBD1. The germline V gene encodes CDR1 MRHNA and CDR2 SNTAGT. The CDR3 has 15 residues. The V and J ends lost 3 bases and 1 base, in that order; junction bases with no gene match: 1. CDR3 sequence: CASSEGTGGTDTQYF. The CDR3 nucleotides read TGTGCCAGCAGTGAGGGGACAGGGGGCACAGATACGCAGTATTTT.

The CDR3 DNA is TGTGCCAGCAGCTTAACGCATATATGGGGGAGGAATGAGCAGTTCTTC. It is translated as CASSLTHIWGRNEQFF. V usage is TRBV7-3 and J usage is TRBJ2-1; D possibly corresponds to TRBD2 (6 bases). The germline CDR1 and CDR2 sequences are SGHTA and FQGTGA. V was clipped by 0 bases and J by 7 bases, with 16 bases between them. The CDR3 has 16 amino acids.

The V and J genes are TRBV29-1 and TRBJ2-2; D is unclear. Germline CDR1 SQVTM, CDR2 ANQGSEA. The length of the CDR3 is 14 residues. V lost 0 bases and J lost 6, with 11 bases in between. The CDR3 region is CSVEDVAVPGELFF. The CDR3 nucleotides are TGCAGCGTTGAAGATGTGGCTGTCCCCGGGGAGCTGTTTTTT.

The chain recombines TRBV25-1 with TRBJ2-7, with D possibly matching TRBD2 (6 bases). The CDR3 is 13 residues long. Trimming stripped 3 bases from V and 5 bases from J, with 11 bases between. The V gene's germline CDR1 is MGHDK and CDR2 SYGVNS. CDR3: CASSETLAHEQYF. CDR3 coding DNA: TGTGCCAGCAGTGAGACACTAGCCCACGAGCAGTACTTC.

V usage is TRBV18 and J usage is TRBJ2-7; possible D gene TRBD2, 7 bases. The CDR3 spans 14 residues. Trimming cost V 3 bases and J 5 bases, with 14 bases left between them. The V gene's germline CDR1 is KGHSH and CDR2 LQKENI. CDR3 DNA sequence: TGTGCCAGCTCACCCTTCAGCGGGACAAACGAGCAGTACTTC. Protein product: CASSPFSGTNEQYF.

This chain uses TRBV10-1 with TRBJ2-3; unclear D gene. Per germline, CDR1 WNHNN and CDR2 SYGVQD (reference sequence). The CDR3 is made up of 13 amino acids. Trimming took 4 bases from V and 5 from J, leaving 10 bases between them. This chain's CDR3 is CASSVETEDTQYF. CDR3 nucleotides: TGCGCCAGCAGTGTGGAAACAGAAGATACGCAGTATTTT.

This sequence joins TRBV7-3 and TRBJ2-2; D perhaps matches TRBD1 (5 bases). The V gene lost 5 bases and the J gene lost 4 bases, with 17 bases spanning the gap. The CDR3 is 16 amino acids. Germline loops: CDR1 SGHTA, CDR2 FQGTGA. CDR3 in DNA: TGTGCCAGCAGCCCCCACTCAGGGTTTCTCACCGGGGAGCTGTTTTTT. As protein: CASSPHSGFLTGELFF.

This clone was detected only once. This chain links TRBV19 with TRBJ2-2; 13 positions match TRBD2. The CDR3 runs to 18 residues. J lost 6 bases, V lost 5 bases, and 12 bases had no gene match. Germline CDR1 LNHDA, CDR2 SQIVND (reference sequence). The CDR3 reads CASSGTSGMNGGAGELFF. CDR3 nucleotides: TGTGCCAGTAGTGGGACTAGCGGGATGAACGGTGGTGCCGGGGAGCTGTTTTTT.

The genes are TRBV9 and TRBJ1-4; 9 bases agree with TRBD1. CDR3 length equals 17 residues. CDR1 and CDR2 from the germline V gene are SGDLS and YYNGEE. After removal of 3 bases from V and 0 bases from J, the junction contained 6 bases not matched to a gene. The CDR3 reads CASSGGQGPSTNEKLFF. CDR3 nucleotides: TGTGCCAGCAGCGGTGGACAGGGGCCTTCAACTAATGAAAAACTGTTTTTT.